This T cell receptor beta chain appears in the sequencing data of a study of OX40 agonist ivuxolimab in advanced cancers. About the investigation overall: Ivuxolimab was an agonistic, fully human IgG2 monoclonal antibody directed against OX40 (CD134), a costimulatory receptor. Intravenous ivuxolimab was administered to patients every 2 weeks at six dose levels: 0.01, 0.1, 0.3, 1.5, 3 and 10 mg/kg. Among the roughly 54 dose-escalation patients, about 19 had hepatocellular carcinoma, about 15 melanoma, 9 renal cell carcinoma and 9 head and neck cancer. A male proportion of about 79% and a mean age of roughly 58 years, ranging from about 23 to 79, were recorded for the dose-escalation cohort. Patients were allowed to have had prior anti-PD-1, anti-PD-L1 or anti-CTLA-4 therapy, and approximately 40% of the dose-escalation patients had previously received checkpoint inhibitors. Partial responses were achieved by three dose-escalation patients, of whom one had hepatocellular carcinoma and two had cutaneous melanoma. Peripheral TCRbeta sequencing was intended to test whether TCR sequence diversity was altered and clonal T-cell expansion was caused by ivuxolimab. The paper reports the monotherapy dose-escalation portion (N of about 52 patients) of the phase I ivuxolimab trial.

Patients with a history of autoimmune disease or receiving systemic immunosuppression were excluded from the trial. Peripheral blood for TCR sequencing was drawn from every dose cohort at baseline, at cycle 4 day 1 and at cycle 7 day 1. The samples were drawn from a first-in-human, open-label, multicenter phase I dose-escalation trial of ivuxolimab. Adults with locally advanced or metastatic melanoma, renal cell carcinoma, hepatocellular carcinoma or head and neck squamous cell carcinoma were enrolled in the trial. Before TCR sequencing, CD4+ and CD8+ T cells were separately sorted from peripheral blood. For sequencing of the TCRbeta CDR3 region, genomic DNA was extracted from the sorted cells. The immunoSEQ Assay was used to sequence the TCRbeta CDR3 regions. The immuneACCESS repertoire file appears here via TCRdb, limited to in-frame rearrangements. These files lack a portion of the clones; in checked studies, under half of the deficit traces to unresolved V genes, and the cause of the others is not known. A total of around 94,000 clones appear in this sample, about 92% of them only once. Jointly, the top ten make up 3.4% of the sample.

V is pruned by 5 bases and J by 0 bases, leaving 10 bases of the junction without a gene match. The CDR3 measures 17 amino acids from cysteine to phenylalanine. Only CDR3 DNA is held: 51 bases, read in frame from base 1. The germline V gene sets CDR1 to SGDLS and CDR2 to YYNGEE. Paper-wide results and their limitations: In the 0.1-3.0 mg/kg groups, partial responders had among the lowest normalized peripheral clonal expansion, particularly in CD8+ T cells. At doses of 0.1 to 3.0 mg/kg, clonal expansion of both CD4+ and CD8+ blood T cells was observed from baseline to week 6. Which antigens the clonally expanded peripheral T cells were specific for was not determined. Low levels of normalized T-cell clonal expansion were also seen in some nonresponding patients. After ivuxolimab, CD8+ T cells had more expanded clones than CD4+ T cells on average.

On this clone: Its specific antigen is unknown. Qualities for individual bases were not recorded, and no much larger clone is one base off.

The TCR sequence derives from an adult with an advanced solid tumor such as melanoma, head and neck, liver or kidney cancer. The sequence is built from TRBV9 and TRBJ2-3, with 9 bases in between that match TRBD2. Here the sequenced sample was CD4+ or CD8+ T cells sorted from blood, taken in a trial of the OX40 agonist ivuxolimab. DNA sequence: TGTGCCAGCAGTGCCTCCAGCGGGGGGACTAGCACAGATACGCAGTATTTT. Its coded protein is CASSASSGGTSTDTQYF. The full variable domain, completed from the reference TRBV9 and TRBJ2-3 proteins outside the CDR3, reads DSGVTQTPKHLITATGQRVTLRCSPRSGDLSVYWYQQSLDQGLQFLIQYYNGEERAKGNILERFSAQQFPDLHSELNLSSLELGDSALYFCASSASSGGTSTDTQYFGPGTRLTVL.